This T cell receptor (beta chain) stems from a study of blood T cell repertoires in COVID-19. Across the study: There were acute and convalescent COVID-19 samples, and they came from the United States, Italy and Spain.

Original data processing: Amplification of reference gene primers provided the estimated nucleated cell counts. Repertoires were generated with immunoSEQ multiplex PCR, while TCRdb's copy carries only in-frame clones and drops some. That table furnishes V, J and clone size, whereas the DNA furnished D and trimming. The profile shows about 300,000 clones, 80% to 90% of them singletons. Sequencing was performed on PBMCs or T cells enriched from blood (not recorded which). The receptor comes from a man aged 30 to 45 who had recovered from COVID-19.

This CDR3 is CASSWGTAQETQYF. The CDR3 DNA reads TGTGCCAGCAGTTGGGGGACAGCTCAAGAGACCCAGTACTTC. The chain combines TRBV6-2 or TRBV6-3 with TRBJ2-5; 7 bases fit TRBD1. V lost 4 bases and J lost 2; bases outside the gene matches: 4. Per germline, CDR1 MNHEY and CDR2 SVGEGT. The CDR3 is 14 amino acids.